This T cell receptor (beta chain) was retrieved from a study of cytomegalovirus exposure and HLA in healthy donors. The wider study: Of the donors genotyped, some 400 in all, around 77% fell in the Caucasian-associated ancestry cluster.

Remarks on this clone: Its antigen is undetermined.

PCR was performed using 60 Vbeta and 13 Jbeta primers. Measured with immunoSEQ multiplex PCR; TCRdb has only the in-frame clones, and not every one. The data show about 70,000 clones, roughly nine tenths seen once. The study's findings and limits: The classifier reportedly diagnosed cytomegalovirus status with high specificity and sensitivity. Sequencing had likely introduced a cluster of highly shared sequence variants as an artifact. The study labeled 164 TCR beta chains cytomegalovirus-associated.

Germline values: CDR1 SGHRS, CDR2 YFSETQ. The CDR3 is made up of 14 amino acids. V lost 7 bases to trimming and J lost 1 base, with 11 bases between them. The sample taken for sequencing was PBMCs. The chain combines TRBV5-1 with TRBJ2-2; a possible D gene is TRBD2 (5 bases). The sequence came from a woman aged 30 to 39 in good health and CMV-seropositive. The CDR3 loop is CASREAGNTGELFF. CDR3 DNA sequence: TGCGCCAGCCGCGAGGCGGGGAACACCGGGGAGCTGTTTTTT.